This T cell receptor beta chain was found in a study of blood T cells in healthy people across ages. Study-wide results and caveats: Diversity was higher, and naive CD4+ cells more numerous, in long-lived donors than in aged donors. In older individuals, TCR beta diversity per million T cells was lower, falling roughly linearly with age. Considered underestimates were the diversity estimates obtained from one million T cells. A strong correlation was seen between TCR beta diversity and naive T cell percentage.

For the second PCR, which ran for roughly 6 to 11 cycles, a sample-barcoded 5' primer and a J-beta primer mix were used. TCRdb ran MiXCR on the 5' RACE reads and lists one entry per CDR3 protein. The sample lists approximately 700,000 distinct CDR3 sequences, about a third occurring once. The CDR3 totals 14 residues. The germline V gene has CDR1 SGHRS and CDR2 YFSETQ. This clonotype was picked up a small number of times. Its antigen is not known. One end of the junction fails to match germline, which may point to a read error. This clonotype was obtained from a woman of 80 years or more in good health. The genes are TRBV5-1 and TRBJ1-6; 8 bases are shared with TRBD1. Sequencing was done on a sample of blood. The CDR3 coding sequence is TGCGCCAGCGCTCAGGGGGCGGAGAATTCACCCCGCCACTTT. This gives the protein CASAQGAENSPRHF.